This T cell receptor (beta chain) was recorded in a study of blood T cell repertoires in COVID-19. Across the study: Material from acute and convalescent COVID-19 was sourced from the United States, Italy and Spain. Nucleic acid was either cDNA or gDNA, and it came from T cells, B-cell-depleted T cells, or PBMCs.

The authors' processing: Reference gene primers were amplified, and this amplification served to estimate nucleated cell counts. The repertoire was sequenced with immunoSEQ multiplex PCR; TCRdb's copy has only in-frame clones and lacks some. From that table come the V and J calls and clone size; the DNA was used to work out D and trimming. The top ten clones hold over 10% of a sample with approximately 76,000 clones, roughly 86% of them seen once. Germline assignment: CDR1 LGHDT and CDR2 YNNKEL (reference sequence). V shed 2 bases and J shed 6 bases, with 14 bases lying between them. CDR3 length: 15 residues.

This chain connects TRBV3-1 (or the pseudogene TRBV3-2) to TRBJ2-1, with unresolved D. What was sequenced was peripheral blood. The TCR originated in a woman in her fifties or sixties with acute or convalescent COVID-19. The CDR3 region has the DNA TGTGCCAGCAGCCAACGAGTCCGAGGAATCAATGAGCAGTTCTTC. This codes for CASSQRVRGINEQFF.